This is a list of T cell receptor beta chains from one sample in a study of blood T cell repertoires in COVID-19. TCRdb's table, derived via immunoSEQ multiplex PCR, lists solely in-frame clones and lacks some. The sample has 35,000 to 55,000 clones; 70% to 90% are singletons. Material for sequencing was peripheral blood. The receptors come from a human donor in a cohort sampled during active COVID-19. CDR3s include the opening cysteine and the closing phenylalanine or tryptophan. The order of the fields is CDR3 DNA, CDR3 protein, clone size, V gene, D gene, J gene. The D gene is left open where the match is weak. The size of a clone is reported for some rows only, either as once, few or many, or as a class for expanded clones.

TGTGCCAGCATGAGGGGACAGGGTGGCGGCGAGCAGTACTTC,CASMRGQGGGEQYF,NA,TRBV6-5,TRBD1,TRBJ2-7
TGTGCCAGCAGCTCCTCCGGGGTTGGGGGGTACGAGCAGTACTTC,CASSSSGVGGYEQYF,NA,TRBV7-2,NA,TRBJ2-7
TGCGCCAGCAGCCGGACTAGCGGGGGGGCAACCTCCTACAATGAGCAGTTCTTC,CASSRTSGGATSYNEQFF,NA,TRBV4-1,TRBD2,TRBJ2-1
TGCGCCAGCAGCAAGGACTACAGGCCCGGGGAGCTGTTTTTT,CASSKDYRPGELFF,once,TRBV5-1,NA,TRBJ2-2
TGTGCCAGTCTACAGGGGTCTGGAAACACCATATATTTT,CASLQGSGNTIYF,NA,TRBV6-5,TRBD1,TRBJ1-3
TGTGCCAGCAGTTTGACCACTAAAGAGACCCAGTACTTC,CASSLTTKETQYF,NA,TRBV12-3/TRBV12-4,NA,TRBJ2-5
TGCAGCGTTGTGCGAGGGTTTAGCACAGATACGCAGTATTTT,CSVVRGFSTDTQYF,NA,TRBV29-1,NA,TRBJ2-3
TGTGCCAGCAGCCGAAGTGGTCTAGCGGGGGTGGATGAGCAGTTCTTC,CASSRSGLAGVDEQFF,NA,TRBV7-6,TRBD2,TRBJ2-1
TGTGCCAGCAGTAGGGGCCAGGGAAGCCAAGAGACCCAGTACTTC,CASSRGQGSQETQYF,NA,TRBV3-1/TRBV3-2,NA,TRBJ2-5
TGTGCCAGCTCACCACCGACAGGGTTCACTGAGACCCAGTACTTC,CASSPPTGFTETQYF,NA,TRBV18,TRBD1,TRBJ2-5
TGCGCCAGCAGCCATGGAGGGACAGGGGGCCAGGAGACCCAGTACTTC,CASSHGGTGGQETQYF,NA,TRBV4-1,TRBD1,TRBJ2-5
TGTGCCAGCAGTTTTACGAGCGGAGATACGCAGTATTTT,CASSFTSGDTQYF,NA,TRBV28,NA,TRBJ2-3
TGTGCCAGCAGCCAGCGGGGGGGCATGTACAATGAGCAGTTCTTC,CASSQRGGMYNEQFF,once,TRBV3-1/TRBV3-2,TRBD2,TRBJ2-1
TGCAGCGTTGCGAGCCCAGATACGCAGTATTTT,CSVASPDTQYF,NA,TRBV29-1,NA,TRBJ2-3
TGTGCCAGCAGCGCAGGGTATGAGACCCAGTACTTC,CASSAGYETQYF,once,TRBV7-2,NA,TRBJ2-5
TGCGCCAGCAGCTCCCCTAGAGGGGGCGACCACGAGCAGTACTTC,CASSSPRGGDHEQYF,NA,TRBV5-1,TRBD1,TRBJ2-7